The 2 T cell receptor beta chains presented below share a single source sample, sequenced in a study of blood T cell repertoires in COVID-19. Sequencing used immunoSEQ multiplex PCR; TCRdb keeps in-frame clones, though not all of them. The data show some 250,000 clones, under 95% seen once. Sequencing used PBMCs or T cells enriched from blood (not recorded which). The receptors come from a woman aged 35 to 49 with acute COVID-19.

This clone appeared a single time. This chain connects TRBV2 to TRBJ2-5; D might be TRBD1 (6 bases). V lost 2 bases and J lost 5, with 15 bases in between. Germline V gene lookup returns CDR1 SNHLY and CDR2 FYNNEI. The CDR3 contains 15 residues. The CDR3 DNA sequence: TGTGCCAGCAGTGAAAGAAGGGGGTTGGGGGAGACCCAGTACTTC. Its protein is CASSERRGLGETQYF.

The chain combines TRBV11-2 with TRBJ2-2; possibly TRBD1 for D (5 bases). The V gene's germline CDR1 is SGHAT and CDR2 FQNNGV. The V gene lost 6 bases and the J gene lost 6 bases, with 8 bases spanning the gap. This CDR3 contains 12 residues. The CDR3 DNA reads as TGTGCCAGCAGGCAGGGTGCCGGGGAGCTGTTTTTT. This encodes CASRQGAGELFF.